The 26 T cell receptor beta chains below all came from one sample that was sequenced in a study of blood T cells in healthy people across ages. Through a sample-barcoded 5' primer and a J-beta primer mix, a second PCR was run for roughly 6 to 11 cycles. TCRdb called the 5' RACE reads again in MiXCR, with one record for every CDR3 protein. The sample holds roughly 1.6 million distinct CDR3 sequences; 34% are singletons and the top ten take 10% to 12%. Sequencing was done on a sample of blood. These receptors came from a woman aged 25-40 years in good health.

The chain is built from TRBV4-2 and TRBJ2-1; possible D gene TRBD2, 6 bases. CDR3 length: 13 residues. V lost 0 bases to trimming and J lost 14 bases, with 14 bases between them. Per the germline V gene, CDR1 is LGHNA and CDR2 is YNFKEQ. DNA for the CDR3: TGTGCCAGCAGCCAAGAGGTCGGGGGTCTGGAGTTCTTC. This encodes CASSQEVGGLEFF.

The CDR3, as DNA: TGTGCCACCAGCAGAGCAATGGTGGAGGTTAGGGATAAGCAGTACTTC. This encodes CATSRAMVEVRDKQYF. The rearrangement joins TRBV15 to TRBJ2-7; D may be TRBD2 (5 bases). The ends were cut back, 1 base at V and 8 bases at J, with 21 bases in the middle. From germline, CDR1 is LNHNV and CDR2 YYDKDF (reference sequence). The CDR3 is 16 amino acids.

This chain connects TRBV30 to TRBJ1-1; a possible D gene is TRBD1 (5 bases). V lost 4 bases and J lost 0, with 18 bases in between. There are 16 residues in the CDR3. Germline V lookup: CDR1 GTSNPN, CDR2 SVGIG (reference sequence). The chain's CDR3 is CAWMGHDYPVNTEAFF. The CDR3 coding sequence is TGTGCCTGGATGGGGCATGACTATCCCGTGAACACTGAAGCTTTCTTT.

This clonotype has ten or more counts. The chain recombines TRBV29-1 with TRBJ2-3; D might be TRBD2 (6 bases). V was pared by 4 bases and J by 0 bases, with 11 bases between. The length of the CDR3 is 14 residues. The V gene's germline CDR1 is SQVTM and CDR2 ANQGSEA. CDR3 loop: CSVVRGPSTDTQYF. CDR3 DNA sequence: TGCAGCGTTGTGCGGGGCCCTAGCACAGATACGCAGTATTTT.

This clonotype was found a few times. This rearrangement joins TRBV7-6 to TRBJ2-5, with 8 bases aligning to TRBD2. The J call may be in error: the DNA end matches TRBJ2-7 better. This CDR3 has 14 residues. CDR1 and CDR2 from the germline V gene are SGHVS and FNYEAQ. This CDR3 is CASSNQAGAGEQYF. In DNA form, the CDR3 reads TGTGCCAGCAGCAACCAAGCGGGAGCTGGCGAGCAGTACTTC.

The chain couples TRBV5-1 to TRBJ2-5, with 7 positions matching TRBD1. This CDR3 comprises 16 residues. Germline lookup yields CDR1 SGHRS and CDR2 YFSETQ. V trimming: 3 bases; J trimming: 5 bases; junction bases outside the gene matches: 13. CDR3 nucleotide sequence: TGCGCCAGCAGCTCACTCTCCCGGACAGGTCAGGAGACCCAGTACTTC. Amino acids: CASSSLSRTGQETQYF.

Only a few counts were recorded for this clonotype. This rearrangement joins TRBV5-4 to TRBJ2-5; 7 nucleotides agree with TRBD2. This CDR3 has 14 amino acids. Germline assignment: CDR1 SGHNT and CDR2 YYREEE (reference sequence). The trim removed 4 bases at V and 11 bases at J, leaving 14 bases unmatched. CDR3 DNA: TGTGCCAGCAGCCCTAGCGGCATTCCGAGGGAGCAGTACTTC. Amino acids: CASSPSGIPREQYF.

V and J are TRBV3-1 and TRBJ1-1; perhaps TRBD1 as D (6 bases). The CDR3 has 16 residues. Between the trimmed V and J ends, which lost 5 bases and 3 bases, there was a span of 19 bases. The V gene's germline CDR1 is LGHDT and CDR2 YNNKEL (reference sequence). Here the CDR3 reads CASSSEGQIMDTEAFF. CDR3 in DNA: TGTGCCAGCAGCAGTGAGGGACAAATCATGGACACTGAAGCTTTCTTT.

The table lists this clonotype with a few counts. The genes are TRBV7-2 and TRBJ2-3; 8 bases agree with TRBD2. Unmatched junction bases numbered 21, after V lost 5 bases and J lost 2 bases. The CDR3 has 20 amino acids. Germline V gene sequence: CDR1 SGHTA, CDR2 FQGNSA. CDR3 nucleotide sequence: TGTGCCAGCAGCCCTCAAACAGGGACTAGATACATCATAGCCACAGATACGCAGTATTTT. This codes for CASSPQTGTRYIIATDTQYF.

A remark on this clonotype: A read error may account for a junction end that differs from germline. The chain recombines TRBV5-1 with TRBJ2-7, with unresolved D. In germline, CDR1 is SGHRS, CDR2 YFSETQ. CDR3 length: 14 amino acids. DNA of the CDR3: TGCGCCAGCAGCTTGGACGGCAGCTCCTACGAGCAGTGCTTC. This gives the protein CASSLDGSSYEQCF.

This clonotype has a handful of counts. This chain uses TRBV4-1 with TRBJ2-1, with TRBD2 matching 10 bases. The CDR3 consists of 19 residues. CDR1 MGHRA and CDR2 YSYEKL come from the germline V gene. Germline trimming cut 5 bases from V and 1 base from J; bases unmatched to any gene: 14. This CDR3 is CASSSQMTSGFGSYNEQFF. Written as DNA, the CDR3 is TGCGCCAGCAGCTCTCAAATGACTAGCGGGTTTGGATCCTACAATGAGCAGTTCTTC.

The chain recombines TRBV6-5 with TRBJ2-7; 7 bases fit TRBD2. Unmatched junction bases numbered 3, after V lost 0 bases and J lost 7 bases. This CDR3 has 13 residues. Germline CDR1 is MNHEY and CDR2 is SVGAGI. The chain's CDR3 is CASSYSMREEQYF. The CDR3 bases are TGTGCCAGCAGTTACTCTATGCGGGAGGAGCAGTACTTC.

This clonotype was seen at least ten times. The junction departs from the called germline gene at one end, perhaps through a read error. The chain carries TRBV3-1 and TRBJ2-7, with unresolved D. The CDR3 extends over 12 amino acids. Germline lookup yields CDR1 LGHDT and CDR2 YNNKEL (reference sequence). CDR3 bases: TGCGCCAGCAGCCACGACGGGTACGAGCAGTACTTC. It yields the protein CASSHDGYEQYF.

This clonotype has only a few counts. In DNA form, the CDR3 reads TGTGCCAGCAGCCAAGATGAGGACTCCACAGATACGCAGTATTTT. Translated, it gives CASSQDEDSTDTQYF. V gene TRBV4-2 combines with J gene TRBJ2-3; a weak D match, TRBD2 (5 bases). The length of the CDR3 is 15 residues. With 0 bases removed from V and 2 bases from J, the gap between germline ends came to 9 bases. CDR1 and CDR2 (germline): LGHNA, YNFKEQ.

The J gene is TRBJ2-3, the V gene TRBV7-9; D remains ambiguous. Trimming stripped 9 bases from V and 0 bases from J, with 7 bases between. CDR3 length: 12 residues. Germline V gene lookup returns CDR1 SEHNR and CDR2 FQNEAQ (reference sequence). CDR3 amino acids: CASGYSTDTQYF. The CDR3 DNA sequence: TGTGCCAGTGGTTATAGCACAGATACGCAGTATTTT. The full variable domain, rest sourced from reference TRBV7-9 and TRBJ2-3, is DTGVSQNPRHKITKRGQNVTFRCDPISEHNRLYWYRQTLGQGPEFLTYFQNEAQLEKSRLLSDRFSAERPKGSFSTLEIQRTEQGDSAMYLCASGYSTDTQYFGPGTRLTVL.

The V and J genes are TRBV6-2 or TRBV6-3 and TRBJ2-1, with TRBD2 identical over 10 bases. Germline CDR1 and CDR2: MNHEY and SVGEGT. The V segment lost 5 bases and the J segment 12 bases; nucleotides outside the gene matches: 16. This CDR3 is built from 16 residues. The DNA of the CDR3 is TGTGCCAGCAGTAATCTTAGCGGGGGGCCACCTCATGGGCAGTTCTTC. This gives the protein CASSNLSGGPPHGQFF.

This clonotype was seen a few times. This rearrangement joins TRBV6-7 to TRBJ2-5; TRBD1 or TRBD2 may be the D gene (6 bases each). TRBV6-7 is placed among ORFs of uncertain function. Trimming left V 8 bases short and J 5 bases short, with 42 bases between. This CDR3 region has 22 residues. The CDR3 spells CASPGSGGARESAPEVGETQYF. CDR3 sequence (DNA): TGTGCCAGCCCGGGATCCGGGGGCGCACGAGAATCAGCCCCAGAGGTCGGGGAGACCCAGTACTTC.

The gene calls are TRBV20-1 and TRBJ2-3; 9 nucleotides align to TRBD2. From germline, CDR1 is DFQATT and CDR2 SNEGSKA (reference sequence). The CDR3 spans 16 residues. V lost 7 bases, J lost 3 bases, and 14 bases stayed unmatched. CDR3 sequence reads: CSGINPSGRTTDTQYF. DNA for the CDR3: TGCAGTGGGATAAATCCGAGCGGGAGGACTACAGATACGCAGTATTTT.

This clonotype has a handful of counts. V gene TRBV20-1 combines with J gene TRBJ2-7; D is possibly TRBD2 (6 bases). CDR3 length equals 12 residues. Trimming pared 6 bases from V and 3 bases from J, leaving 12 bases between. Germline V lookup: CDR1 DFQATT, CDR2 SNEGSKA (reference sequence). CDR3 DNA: TGCAGTGCGGTCCGGGGACTCTACGAGCAGTACTTC. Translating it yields CSAVRGLYEQYF.

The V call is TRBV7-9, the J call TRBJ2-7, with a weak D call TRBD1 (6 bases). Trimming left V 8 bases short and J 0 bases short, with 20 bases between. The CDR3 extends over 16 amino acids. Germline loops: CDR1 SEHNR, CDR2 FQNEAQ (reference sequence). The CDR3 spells CASDGGSAGSSYEQYF. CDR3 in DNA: TGTGCCAGCGATGGGGGCTCGGCAGGGTCCTCCTACGAGCAGTACTTC. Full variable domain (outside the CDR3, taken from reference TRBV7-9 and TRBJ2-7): DTGVSQNPRHKITKRGQNVTFRCDPISEHNRLYWYRQTLGQGPEFLTYFQNEAQLEKSRLLSDRFSAERPKGSFSTLEIQRTEQGDSAMYLCASDGGSAGSSYEQYFGPGTRLTVT.

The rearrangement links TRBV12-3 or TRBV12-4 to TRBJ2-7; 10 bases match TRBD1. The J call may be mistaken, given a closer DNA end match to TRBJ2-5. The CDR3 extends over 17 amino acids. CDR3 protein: CASRGTGVFGFKETQYF. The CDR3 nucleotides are TGTGCCAGCAGGGGGACAGGGGTTTTTGGCTTTAAAGAGACCCAGTACTTC.

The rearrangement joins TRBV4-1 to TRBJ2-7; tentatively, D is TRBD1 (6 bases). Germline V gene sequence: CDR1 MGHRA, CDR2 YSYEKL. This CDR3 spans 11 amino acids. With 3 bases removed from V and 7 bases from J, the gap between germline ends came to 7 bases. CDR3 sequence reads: CASSHDREQYF. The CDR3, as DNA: TGCGCCAGCAGCCACGACAGGGAGCAGTACTTC.

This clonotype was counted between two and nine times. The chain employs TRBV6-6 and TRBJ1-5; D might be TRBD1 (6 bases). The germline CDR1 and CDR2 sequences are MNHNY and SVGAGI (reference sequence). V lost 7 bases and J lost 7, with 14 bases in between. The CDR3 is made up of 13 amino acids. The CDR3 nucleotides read TGTGCCAGCACCCTAGGTAGGGGGCAGCCCCAGCATTTT. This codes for CASTLGRGQPQHF.

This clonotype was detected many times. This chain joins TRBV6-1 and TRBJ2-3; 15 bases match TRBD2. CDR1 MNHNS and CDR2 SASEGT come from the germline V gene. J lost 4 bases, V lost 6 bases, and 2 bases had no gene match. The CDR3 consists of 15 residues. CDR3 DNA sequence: TGTGCCAGCAGCGGGACTAGCGGGGGGTCAGATACGCAGTATTTT. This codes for CASSGTSGGSDTQYF.

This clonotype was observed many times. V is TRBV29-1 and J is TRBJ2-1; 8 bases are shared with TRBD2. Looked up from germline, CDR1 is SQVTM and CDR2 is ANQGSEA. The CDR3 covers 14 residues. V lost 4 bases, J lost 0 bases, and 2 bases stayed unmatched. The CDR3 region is CSVAGGSSYNEQFF. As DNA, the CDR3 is TGCAGCGTTGCGGGGGGGAGCTCCTACAATGAGCAGTTCTTC.

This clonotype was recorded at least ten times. The CDR3 spells CAWSGYGYTF. CDR3 DNA sequence: TGTGCCTGGAGTGGTTATGGCTACACCTTC. V and J are TRBV30 and TRBJ1-2, with unresolved D. V gave up 1 base and J gave up 5 bases, with 2 bases separating them. The CDR3 extends over 10 amino acids. Germline values: CDR1 GTSNPN, CDR2 SVGIG (reference sequence).